This T cell receptor beta chain is from a study of T cells in Graves' hyperthyroidism and ophthalmopathy. CDR3 size: 13 residues. Trimming removed 8 bases from V and 4 bases from J, with 14 bases in between. Per germline, CDR1 SNHLY and CDR2 FYNNEI. This clonotype has a count of ten or more. Amplified TCR beta CDR3 regions derived from RNA transcripts. Researchers ran a first-round RT-PCR on the TCR CDR3 using the HTBI primer set. Each CDR3 protein gets one entry after TCRdb re-called the multiplex PCR reads with MiXCR. This sample carries roughly 350,000 distinct CDR3 sequences, approximately 13% of them seen once, and the ten largest clones take 30% to 40%.

The chain carries TRBV2 and TRBJ1-1; D may be TRBD1 (5 bases). The sequencing sample was made of blood. The receptor was isolated from a woman between 35 and 50 years old with Graves' ophthalmopathy. The CDR3 here is CASLRTHLTEAFF. DNA for the CDR3: TGTGCCAGCCTGCGGACACATCTCACTGAAGCTTTCTTT.